This T cell receptor beta chain was obtained from a study of cytomegalovirus exposure and HLA in healthy donors. 13 Jbeta primers and 60 Vbeta primers were used for the PCR. Clones were read by immunoSEQ multiplex PCR, and TCRdb kept only the in-frame ones, dropping some. Of around 130,000 clones listed, roughly 82% are singletons. The CDR3 spans 14 residues. Per the germline V gene, CDR1 is LNHDA and CDR2 is SQIVND (reference sequence). Trimming shortened V by 4 bases and J by 0 bases, and 9 bases separated the two germline ends. This chain connects TRBV19 to TRBJ1-1; unclear D gene. This TCR came from a woman in her thirties or forties in good health and CMV-seropositive. The sample comprised PBMCs. This chain's CDR3 is CASSTRGMNTEAFF. CDR3 coding DNA: TGTGCCAGTAGTACCCGAGGTATGAACACTGAAGCTTTCTTT.